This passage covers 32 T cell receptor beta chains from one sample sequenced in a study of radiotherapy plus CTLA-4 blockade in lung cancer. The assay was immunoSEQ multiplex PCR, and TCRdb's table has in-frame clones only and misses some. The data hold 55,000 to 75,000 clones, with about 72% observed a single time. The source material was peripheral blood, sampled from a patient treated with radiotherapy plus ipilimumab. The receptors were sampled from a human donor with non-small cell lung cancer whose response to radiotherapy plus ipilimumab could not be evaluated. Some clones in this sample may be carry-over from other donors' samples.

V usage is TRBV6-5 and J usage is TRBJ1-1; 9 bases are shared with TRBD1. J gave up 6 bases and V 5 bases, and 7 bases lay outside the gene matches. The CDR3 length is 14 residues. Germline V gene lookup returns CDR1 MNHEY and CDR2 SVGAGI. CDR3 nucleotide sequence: TGTGCCAGCAGTCACCGGGACAGGGTACCTGAAGCTTTCTTT. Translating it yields CASSHRDRVPEAFF.

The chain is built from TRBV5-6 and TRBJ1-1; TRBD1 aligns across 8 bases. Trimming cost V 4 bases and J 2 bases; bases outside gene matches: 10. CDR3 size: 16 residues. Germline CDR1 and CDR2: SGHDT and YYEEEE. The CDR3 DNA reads TGTGCCAGCAGCGAGACAGGGGCGACCATAAACACTGAAGCTTTCTTT. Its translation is CASSETGATINTEAFF.

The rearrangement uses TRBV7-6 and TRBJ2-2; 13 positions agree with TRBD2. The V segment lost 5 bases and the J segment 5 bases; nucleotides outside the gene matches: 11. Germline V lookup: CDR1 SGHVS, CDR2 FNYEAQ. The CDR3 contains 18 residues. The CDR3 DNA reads TGTGCCAGCAGCCAAACCTCCGGGACTAGCGGGGAAACCGGGGAGCTGTTTTTT. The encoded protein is CASSQTSGTSGETGELFF.

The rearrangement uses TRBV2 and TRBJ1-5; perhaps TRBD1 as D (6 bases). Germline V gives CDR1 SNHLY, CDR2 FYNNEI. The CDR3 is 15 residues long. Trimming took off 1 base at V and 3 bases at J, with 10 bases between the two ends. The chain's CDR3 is CASSEGGQLNQPQHF. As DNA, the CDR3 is TGTGCCAGCAGTGAAGGTGGACAGCTCAATCAGCCCCAGCATTTT.

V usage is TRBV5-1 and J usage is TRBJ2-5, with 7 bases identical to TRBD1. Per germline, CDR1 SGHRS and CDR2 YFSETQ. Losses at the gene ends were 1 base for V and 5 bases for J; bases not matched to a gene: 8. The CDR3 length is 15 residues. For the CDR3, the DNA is TGCGCCAGCAGCTTGCTTGTTGAGGGGGCGGAGACCCAGTACTTC. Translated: CASSLLVEGAETQYF.

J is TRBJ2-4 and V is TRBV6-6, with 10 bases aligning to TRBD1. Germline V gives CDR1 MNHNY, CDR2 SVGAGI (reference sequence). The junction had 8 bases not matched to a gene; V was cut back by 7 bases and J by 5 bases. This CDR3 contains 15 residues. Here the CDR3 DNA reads TGTGCCAGCATCGACGGGACAGGGGTAGAAAACATTCAGTACTTC. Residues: CASIDGTGVENIQYF.

This CDR3 reads CASSPRDRNSESYNSPLHF. The CDR3 DNA sequence: TGTGCCAGCAGCCCACGGGACAGGAATAGTGAGTCCTATAATTCACCCCTCCACTTT. The chain couples TRBV5-4 to TRBJ1-6; 8 bases match TRBD1. There are 19 residues in the CDR3. V lost 4 bases, J lost 1 base, and 13 bases stayed unmatched. CDR1 SGHNT and CDR2 YYREEE come from the germline V gene (reference sequence). The whole variable domain, remainder taken from reference TRBV5-4 and TRBJ1-6, is ETGVTQSPTHLIKTRGQQVTLRCSSQSGHNTVSWYQQALGQGPQFIFQYYREEENGRGNFPPRFSGLQFPNYSSELNVNALELDDSALYLCASSPRDRNSESYNSPLHFGNGTRLTVT.

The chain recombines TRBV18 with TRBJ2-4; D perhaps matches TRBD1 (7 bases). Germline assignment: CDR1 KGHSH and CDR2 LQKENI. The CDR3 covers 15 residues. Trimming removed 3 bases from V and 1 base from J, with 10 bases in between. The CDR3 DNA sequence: TGTGCCAGCTCACCGACAGGGAGGGCCAAAAACATTCAGTACTTC. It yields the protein CASSPTGRAKNIQYF.

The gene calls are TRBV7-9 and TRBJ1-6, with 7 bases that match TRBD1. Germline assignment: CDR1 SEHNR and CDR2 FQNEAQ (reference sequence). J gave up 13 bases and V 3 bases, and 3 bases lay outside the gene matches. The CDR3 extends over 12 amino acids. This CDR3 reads CASSFQGEPLHF. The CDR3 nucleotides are TGTGCCAGCAGCTTCCAGGGGGAGCCCCTCCACTTT. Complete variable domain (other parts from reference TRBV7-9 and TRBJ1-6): DTGVSQNPRHKITKRGQNVTFRCDPISEHNRLYWYRQTLGQGPEFLTYFQNEAQLEKSRLLSDRFSAERPKGSFSTLEIQRTEQGDSAMYLCASSFQGEPLHFGNGTRLTVT.

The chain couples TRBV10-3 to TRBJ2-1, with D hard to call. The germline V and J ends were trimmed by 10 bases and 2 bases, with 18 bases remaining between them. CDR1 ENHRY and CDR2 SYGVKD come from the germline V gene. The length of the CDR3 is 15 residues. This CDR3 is CATARKADPYNEQFF. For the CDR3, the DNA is TGTGCCACCGCGCGGAAAGCAGACCCCTACAATGAGCAGTTCTTC.

The CDR3 protein is CASSSTGTSGEQYF. The DNA of the CDR3 is TGTGCCAGCAGTAGTACCGGGACTAGCGGAGAGCAGTACTTC. The V and J genes are TRBV7-2 and TRBJ2-7, with 11 bases lining up with TRBD2. The CDR3 contains 14 residues. Germline CDR1 is SGHTA and CDR2 is FQGNSA. The V segment lost 6 bases and the J segment 7 bases; nucleotides outside the gene matches: 8.

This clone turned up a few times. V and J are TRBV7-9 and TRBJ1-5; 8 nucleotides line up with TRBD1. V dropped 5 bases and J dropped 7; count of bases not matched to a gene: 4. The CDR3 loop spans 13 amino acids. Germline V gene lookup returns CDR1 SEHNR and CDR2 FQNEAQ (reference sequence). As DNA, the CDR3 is TGTGCCAGCAGCACCGACAGGGGACAGCCCCAGCATTTT. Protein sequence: CASSTDRGQPQHF.

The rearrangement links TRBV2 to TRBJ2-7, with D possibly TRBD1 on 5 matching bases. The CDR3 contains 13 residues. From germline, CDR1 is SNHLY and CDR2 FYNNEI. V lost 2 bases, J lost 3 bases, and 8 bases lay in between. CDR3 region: CASSETGIYEQYF. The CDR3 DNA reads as TGTGCCAGCAGTGAAACAGGAATCTACGAGCAGTACTTC.

The CDR3 bases are TGTGCCAGCAGCTTGGGGGCGGGACTAGCGGGAAGGACCCAGTACTTC. This sequence encodes CASSLGAGLAGRTQYF. The rearrangement links TRBV5-6 to TRBJ2-5; TRBD2 aligns across 13 bases. CDR3 length: 16 residues. Germline values: CDR1 SGHDT, CDR2 YYEEEE. Germline trimming cut 0 bases from V and 7 bases from J; bases unmatched to any gene: 6.

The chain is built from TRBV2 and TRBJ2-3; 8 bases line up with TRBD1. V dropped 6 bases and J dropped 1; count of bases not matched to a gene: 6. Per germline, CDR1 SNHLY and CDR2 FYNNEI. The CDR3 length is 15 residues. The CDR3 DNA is TGTGCCAGCAGGCTGACAGGGGCCGGCACAGATACGCAGTATTTT. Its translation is CASRLTGAGTDTQYF.

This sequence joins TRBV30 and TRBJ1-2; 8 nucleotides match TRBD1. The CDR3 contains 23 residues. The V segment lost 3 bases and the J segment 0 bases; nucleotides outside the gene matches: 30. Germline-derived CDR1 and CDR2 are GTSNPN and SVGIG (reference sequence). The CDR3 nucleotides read TGTGCCTGGAGATCCGGGACAGGTGCCGGAGACCTAGGGGAGGGGCCTTCTAACTATGGCTACACCTTC. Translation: CAWRSGTGAGDLGEGPSNYGYTF.

As DNA, the CDR3 is TGTGCCACCAGCCGGTGGGGACAGGGGAAGGAGCAGTACTTC. It is translated as CATSRWGQGKEQYF. This chain connects TRBV15 to TRBJ2-7, with TRBD1 matching 10 bases. Germline V gives CDR1 LNHNV, CDR2 YYDKDF (reference sequence). V trimming: 5 bases; J trimming: 7 bases; junction bases outside the gene matches: 8. This CDR3 contains 14 residues.

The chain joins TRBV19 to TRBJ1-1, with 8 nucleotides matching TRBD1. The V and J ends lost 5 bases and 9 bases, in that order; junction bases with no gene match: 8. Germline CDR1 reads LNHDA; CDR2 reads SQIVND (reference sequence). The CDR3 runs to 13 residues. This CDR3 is CASSPPTGAQAFF. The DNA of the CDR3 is TGTGCCAGTAGTCCCCCGACAGGGGCCCAAGCTTTCTTT.

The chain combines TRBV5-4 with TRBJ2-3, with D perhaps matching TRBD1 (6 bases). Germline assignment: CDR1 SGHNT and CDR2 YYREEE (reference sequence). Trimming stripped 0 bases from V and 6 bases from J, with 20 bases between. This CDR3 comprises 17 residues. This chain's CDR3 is CASSLAPDPGDTDTQYF. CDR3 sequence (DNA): TGTGCCAGCAGCTTGGCCCCGGACCCAGGGGACACCGATACGCAGTATTTT.

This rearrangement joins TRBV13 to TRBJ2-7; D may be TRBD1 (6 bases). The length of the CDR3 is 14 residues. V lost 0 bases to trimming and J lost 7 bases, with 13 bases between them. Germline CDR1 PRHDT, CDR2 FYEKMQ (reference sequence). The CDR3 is CASSLGLRTGEQYF. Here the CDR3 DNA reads TGTGCCAGCAGCTTAGGGCTTCGAACAGGGGAGCAGTACTTC.

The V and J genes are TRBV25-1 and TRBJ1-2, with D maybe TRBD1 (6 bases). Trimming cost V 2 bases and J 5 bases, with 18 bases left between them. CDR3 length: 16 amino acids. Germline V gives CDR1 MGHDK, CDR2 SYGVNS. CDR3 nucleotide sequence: TGTGCCAGCAGTGAACCCGGGGGGGGCGCGAGGTATGGCTACACCTTC. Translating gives CASSEPGGGARYGYTF.

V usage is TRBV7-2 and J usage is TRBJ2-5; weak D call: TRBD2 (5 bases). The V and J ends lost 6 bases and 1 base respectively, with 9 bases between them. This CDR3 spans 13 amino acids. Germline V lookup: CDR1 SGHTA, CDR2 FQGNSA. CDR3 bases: TGTGCCAGCAGTGGCGGGCCCCAAGAGACCCAGTACTTC. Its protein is CASSGGPQETQYF.

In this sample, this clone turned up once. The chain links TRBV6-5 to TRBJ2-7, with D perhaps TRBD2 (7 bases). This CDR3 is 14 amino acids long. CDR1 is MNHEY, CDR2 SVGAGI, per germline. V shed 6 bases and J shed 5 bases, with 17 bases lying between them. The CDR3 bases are TGTGCCAGCAGCCCCGTAACGGGGGGCCACGAGCAGTACTTC. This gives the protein CASSPVTGGHEQYF.

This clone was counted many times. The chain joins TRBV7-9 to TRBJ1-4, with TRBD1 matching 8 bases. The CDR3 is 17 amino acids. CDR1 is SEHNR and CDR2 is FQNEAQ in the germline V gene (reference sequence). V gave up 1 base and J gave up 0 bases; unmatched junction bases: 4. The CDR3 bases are TGTGCCAGCAGCTTAGGACAGGGGCGAACAACTAATGAAAAACTGTTTTTT. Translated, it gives CASSLGQGRTTNEKLFF.

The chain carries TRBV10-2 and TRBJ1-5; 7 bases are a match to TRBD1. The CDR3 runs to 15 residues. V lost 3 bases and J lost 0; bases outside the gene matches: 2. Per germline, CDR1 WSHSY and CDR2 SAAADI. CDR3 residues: CASSETGVSNQPQHF. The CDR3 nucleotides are TGCGCCAGCAGTGAAACAGGGGTTAGCAATCAGCCCCAGCATTTT.

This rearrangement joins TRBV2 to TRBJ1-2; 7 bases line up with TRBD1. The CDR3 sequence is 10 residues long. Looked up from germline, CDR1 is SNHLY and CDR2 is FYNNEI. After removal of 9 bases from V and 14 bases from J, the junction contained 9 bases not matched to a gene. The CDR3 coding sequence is TGTGCCAGGGGACAGCTCGAGAATACCTTC. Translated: CARGQLENTF.

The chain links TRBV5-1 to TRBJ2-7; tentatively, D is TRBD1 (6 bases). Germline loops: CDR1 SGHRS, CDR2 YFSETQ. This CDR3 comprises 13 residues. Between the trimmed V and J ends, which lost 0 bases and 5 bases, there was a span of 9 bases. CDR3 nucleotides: TGCGCCAGCAGCTTGGCACAGGGCAACGAGCAGTACTTC. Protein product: CASSLAQGNEQYF.

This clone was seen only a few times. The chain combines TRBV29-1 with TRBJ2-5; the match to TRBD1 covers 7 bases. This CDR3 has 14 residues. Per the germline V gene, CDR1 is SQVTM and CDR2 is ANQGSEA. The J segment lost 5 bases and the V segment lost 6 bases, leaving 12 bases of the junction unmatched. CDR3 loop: CSVDRQGTGETQYF. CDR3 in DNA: TGCAGCGTCGACCGACAGGGAACCGGGGAGACCCAGTACTTC.

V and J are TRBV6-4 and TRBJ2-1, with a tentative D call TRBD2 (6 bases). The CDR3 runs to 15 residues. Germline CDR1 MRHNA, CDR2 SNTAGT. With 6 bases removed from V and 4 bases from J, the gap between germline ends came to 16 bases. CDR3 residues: CASSASVGWYNEQFF. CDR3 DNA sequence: TGTGCCAGCAGCGCTAGCGTTGGGTGGTACAATGAGCAGTTCTTC.

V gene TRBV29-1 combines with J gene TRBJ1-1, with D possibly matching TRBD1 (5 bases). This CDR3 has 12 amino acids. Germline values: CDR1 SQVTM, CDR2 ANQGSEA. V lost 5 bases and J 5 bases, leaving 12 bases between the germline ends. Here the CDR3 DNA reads TGCAGCGTTCGTGACCCAGGGACTGAAGCTTTCTTT. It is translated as CSVRDPGTEAFF.

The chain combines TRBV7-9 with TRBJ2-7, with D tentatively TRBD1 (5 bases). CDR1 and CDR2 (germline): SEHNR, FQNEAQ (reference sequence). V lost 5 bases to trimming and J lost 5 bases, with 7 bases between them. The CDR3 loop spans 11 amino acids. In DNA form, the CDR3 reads TGTGCCAGCAGCGAAGGGGACGAGCAGTACTTC. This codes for CASSEGDEQYF.

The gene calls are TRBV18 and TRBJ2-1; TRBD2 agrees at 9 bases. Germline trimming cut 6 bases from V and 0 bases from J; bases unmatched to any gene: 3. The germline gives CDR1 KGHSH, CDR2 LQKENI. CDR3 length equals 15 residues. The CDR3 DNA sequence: TGTGCCAGCTCTCGCGGGGGGGTCTCCTACAATGAGCAGTTCTTC. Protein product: CASSRGGVSYNEQFF.